This T cell receptor beta chain appears in the sequencing data of a study of T cells in Graves' hyperthyroidism and ophthalmopathy. Study-wide context: At the time of initial diagnosis and before any treatment, peripheral blood was collected. Whole-study results and caveats: Most clonotypes that expanded in the thyroid above 0.001 also showed up in blood.

This clonotype was observed a few times. Its antigen remains unidentified. The source material, RNA transcripts, was used to amplify TCR beta CDR3 regions. TCR CDR3 regions were first amplified by RT-PCR with HTBI primers. TCRdb reanalysed the multiplex PCR reads using MiXCR and keeps one entry per CDR3 protein. In the table there are under 400,000 distinct CDR3 sequences, 18% of which are singletons. Diagnosing involved the use of clinical symptoms, serum thyroxine and TRAb, thyroid ultrasound and orbital computed tomography. PBMCs were obtained from under 13 ml fresh peripheral blood. Trimming pared 0 bases from V and 4 bases from J, leaving 11 bases between. The CDR3 is made up of 15 amino acids. Germline CDR1 reads ENHRY; CDR2 reads SYGVKD.

The chain has TRBV10-3 and TRBJ2-3; possible D gene TRBD1, 6 bases. This sequence originates from a woman between 50 and 59 years old with Graves' hyperthyroidism. The sample consisted of blood. Here the CDR3 reads CAISESGTKADTQYF. The DNA of the CDR3 is TGTGCCATCAGTGAGTCGGGGACAAAGGCAGATACGCAGTATTTT.